The clone carrying this T cell receptor beta chain was picked up a small number of times. Its antigen is not identified. TCRdb re-called the RACE reads with MiXCR, one entry per CDR3 protein. The repertoire holds about 380,000 distinct CDR3 sequences, about 6.3% seen once, with approximately 5.4% in the top ten. Time point of the sample: patch test 2, 6 weeks after DPC sensitization. As for treatment: therapeutic diphenylcyclopropenone sensitization with weekly scalp DPC. The CDR3 is 12 residues long. Trimming removed 8 bases from V and 6 bases from J, with 14 bases in between. This specimen belongs to a study of human T cells and chemical hapten exposure. Study-level results: There was alopecia in the donors, so their immune response may differ from that of healthy people. Expanded TCR counts at PT1 were positively correlated with the patch test score. Expanded TCRs made up significantly more big CDR3 similarity clusters than controls did.

The TCR comes from a woman under 30 with alopecia areata. Some clones in this sample may be carry-over from other donors' samples. J is TRBJ2-7 and V is TRBV12-3 or TRBV12-4; D call uncertain. Sequenced here: whole blood, sampled in connection with sensitization to the hapten diphenylcyclopropenone (DPC). DNA for the CDR3: TGTGCCAGCTTTGGTCATACGGGCGAGCAGTACTTC. Protein product: CASFGHTGEQYF.